This record covers a single T cell receptor (beta chain). Its antigen is undetermined. Other DNA sequences in the same sample also yield this CDR3. Profiling relied on immunoSEQ multiplex PCR, and the TCRdb table lists in-frame clones only, not all of them. The data show under 2,000,000 clones, about 95% seen once. The data were taken from a study of shared clonotypes between healthy human individuals. At the level of the study: Each donor contributed plates that comprised three CD4 naive, three CD4 memory, two CD8 naive and one CD8 memory.

With V trimmed by 2 bases and J by 1 base, 2 bases remained unmatched. Germline V gene data show CDR1 as MDHEN and CDR2 as SYDVKM. This CDR3 has 14 residues. Overall study findings and caveats: Relative to clonotypes present in all four donors, those not shared had lower generation probabilities. Naive CD4 clonotypes were shared across several donors at 4% to 5%. Memory subsets generally showed smaller estimated richness than naive subsets did.

Naive CD8 cells lacked CD45RO, underwent positive selection for CCR7 and left out terminally differentiated effector memory CD45RA+ cells. Sequencing was performed on naive CD8+ T cells sorted from blood. This receptor was identified in a young man in good health. The chain couples TRBV28 to TRBJ2-7; 7 nucleotides line up with TRBD1. The CDR3 is CASSLGDSSYEQYF. The CDR3, as DNA: TGTGCCAGCAGTTTAGGGGACAGTTCCTACGAGCAGTACTTC.